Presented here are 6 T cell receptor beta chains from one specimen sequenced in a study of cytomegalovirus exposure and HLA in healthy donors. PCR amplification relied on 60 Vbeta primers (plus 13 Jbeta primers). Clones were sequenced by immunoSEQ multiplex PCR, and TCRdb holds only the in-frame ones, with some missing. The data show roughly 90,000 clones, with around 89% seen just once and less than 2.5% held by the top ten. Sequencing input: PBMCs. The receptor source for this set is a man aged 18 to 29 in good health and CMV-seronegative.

CDR3 loop: CASSLGGPLTDTQYF. The DNA of the CDR3 is TGCGCCAGCAGCTTGGGAGGGCCACTAACAGATACGCAGTATTTT. J is TRBJ2-3 and V is TRBV5-1, with D perhaps matching TRBD2 (5 bases). The CDR3 sequence is 15 residues long. V shed 0 bases and J shed 3 bases, with 11 bases lying between them. Germline V gene data show CDR1 as SGHRS and CDR2 as YFSETQ.

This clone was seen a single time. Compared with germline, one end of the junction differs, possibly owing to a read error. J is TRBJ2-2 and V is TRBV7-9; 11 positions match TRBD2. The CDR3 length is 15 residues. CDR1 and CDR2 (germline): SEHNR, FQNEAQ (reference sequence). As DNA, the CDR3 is TGTTCCAGCAGCTTAGCACTAGCGGGAGCCGGGGAGCTGTTTTTT. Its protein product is CSSSLALAGAGELFF.

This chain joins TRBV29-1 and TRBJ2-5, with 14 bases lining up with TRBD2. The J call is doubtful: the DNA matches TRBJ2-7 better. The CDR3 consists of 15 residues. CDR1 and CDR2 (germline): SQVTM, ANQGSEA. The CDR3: CSVDGLAGGTYEQYF. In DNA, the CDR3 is TGCAGCGTTGATGGACTAGCGGGAGGTACCTACGAGCAGTACTTC.

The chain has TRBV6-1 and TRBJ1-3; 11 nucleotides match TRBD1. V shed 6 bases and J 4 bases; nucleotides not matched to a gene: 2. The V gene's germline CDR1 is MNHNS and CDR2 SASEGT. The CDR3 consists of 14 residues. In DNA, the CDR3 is TGTGCCAGCAGGGACAGGGGGCAAGGAAACACCATATATTTT. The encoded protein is CASRDRGQGNTIYF.

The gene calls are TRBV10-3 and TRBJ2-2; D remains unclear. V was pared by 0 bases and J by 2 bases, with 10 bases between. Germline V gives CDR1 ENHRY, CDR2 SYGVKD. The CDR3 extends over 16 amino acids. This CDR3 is CAISESQQRNTGELFF. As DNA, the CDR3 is TGTGCCATCAGTGAGTCGCAACAGAGAAACACCGGGGAGCTGTTTTTT.

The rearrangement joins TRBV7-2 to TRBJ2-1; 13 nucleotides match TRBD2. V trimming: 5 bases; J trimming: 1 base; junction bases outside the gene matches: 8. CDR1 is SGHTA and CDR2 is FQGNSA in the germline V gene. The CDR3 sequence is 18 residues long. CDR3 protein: CASSKRLAGGLSYNEQFF. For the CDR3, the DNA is TGTGCCAGCAGCAAAAGACTAGCGGGAGGTTTATCCTACAATGAGCAGTTCTTC.